The T cell receptor beta chain under discussion was sequenced for a study of ipilimumab plus nivolumab after autologous stem cell transplantation. In the study overall: Typical patient got roughly five ipilimumab doses and about eight nivolumab doses (median). Study results and limitations: The authors say TCR, Treg and microbiome findings warrant further study.

Trimming took 6 bases from V and 1 from J, leaving 12 bases between them. This CDR3 contains 14 residues. Germline CDR1 is MRHNA and CDR2 is SNTAGT. Ipilimumab, 1 mg/kg, started 14 to 28 days after autologous transplant. Through week 26, nivolumab 3 mg/kg IV was given weeks 1, 4, 7, 10, then biweekly. Clones were sequenced by immunoSEQ multiplex PCR, and TCRdb holds only the in-frame ones, with some missing. Of fewer than 2,500 clones in the sample, 85% to 95% were seen once. Concerning this clone: Its antigen is currently unknown.

The chain couples TRBV6-4 to TRBJ1-1; D gene uncertain. The starting material was PBMCs, obtained in a trial of ipilimumab plus nivolumab as post-transplant consolidation. The source of this sequence is a male donor with primary mediastinal lymphoma. CDR3 bases: TGTGCCAGCAGAAGTTGGACGGAGAACACTGAAGCTTTCTTT. This gives the protein CASRSWTENTEAFF.